Listed below are T cell receptor beta chains from one sample, sequenced in a study of blood T cell repertoires in COVID-19. Some clones are missing from TCRdb's copy, which holds only in-frame ones; the method was immunoSEQ multiplex PCR. Of around 450,000 clones listed, 70% to 90% are singletons. The sequenced material came from PBMCs or T cells enriched from blood (not recorded which). The receptors were sampled from a woman aged 18-29 years with acute COVID-19. Both conserved end residues are part of each CDR3.

>TRBV19
CASRRDRGNSPLHF
>TRBV28
CASRGQLHGDQPQHF
>TRBV12-5
CASGEIYSGNTIYF
>TRBV9
CASSVGSDNEKLFF
>TRBV4-1
CASSQGVAGRAGELFF
>TRBV11-2
CASSLAASDYEQYF
>TRBV5-1
CASSVKERTLDFNGYTF
>TRBV6-5
CASNKDGTNNEQFF
>TRBV6-2/TRBV6-3
CASSYPGQGFGDYGYTF
>TRBV5-1
CASSFFGTGDSPLHF
>TRBV7-2
CASSLDYNTDTQYF
>TRBV9
CASSVGGSGNEQFF
>TRBV30
CAWSVQGAYEQYF
>TRBV21-1
CASSNAARQETQYF
>TRBV9
CASSPNFEGIEQFF
>TRBV18
CASSTRTGVNNSPLHF
>TRBV7-9
CASSATGGSYNEQFF